This TCR beta chain was documented in a study of shared clonotypes between healthy human individuals (TCRdb year 2020). For context, the study as a whole: Two women and a few men aged 18 to 49 years were included in the cohort. For each donor, CD4 naive and CD4 memory were each given three plates, CD8 naive was given two plates, and CD8 memory was given one plate. The study deeply sequenced blood TCR repertoires of five healthy adults to estimate repertoire size and the extent of clonotype sharing between individuals. To increase sequencing depth and limit assay-specific biases, TCR repertoire library preparation and sequencing were carried out by different laboratories using diverse techniques. Leukapheresis yielded between about 0.94 and 9.5 billion PBMCs per donor.

What the research found in general, with its limitations: Larger estimated clonotype richness was generally found for naive subsets than for memory subsets. Higher generation probabilities were observed for clonotypes shared by all four sorted-subset donors than for non-shared clonotypes. Pairwise subsampling indicated that sequencing depth was expected to affect the degree of clonotype sharing among donors. Sharing across a few donors was observed for roughly 5% of naive CD4, 3% to 3.5% of naive CD8, over 2% of memory CD4, and about 0.4% of memory CD8 clonotypes. Sampling was limited to blood, and TCR repertoires in tissue likely differ from TCR repertoires in blood. Even with the large sequencing depth, rarefaction of the sorted-subset datasets indicated that sequencing was incomplete. Because the study included a small number of donors, the genetic and exposure-history diversity represented was limited.

Comments on this clone: This receptor's antigen is unknown. Per-nucleotide qualities are absent, and no much larger clonotype sits a single base away.

Using the deep immunoSEQ assay, multiplex PCR amplified TCR CDR3 regions from genomic DNA. Genomic DNA extracted from each cell subset was distributed evenly over all wells of several immunoSEQ 96-well plates, and each plate served as one replicate. Each replicate PCR for sorted subsets received about 200 ng genomic DNA, equal to about 30,000 T cell genomes. The purified libraries were quantified using a Qubit 3.0 fluorometer, sized with a Bioanalyzer 2100, and then quantified again using the KAPA Library Quantification kit. A separate single-read 150-cycle Illumina NextSeq 550 flow cell was used to sequence each immunoSEQ 96-well plate. Turning to the authors' computational methods: Because only junctional sequences without quality scores were contained in the immunoSEQ output, filtering matching that applied to full-length reads could not be performed. Sequences were annotated with PyIR, a Python wrapper for IgBLAST v1.9, and V/J genes and CDR3 were assigned using IMGT germline references. Any read was removed if the V/J assignment was weak (E-value above 1e-6), the CDR3 was missing, or the read contained stop codons, out-of-frame junctions, or ambiguous translated residues. V3J clonotypes were defined as sequences sharing the same inferred V gene, J gene, and CDR3 amino acid sequence. The percentage overlap between two repertoires was calculated by dividing the number of shared unique clonotypes by the size of the smaller repertoire. RTK rarefaction, the Chao1 estimator, and Recon v2.1 estimates of unobserved clonotypes were used to assess repertoire richness. For all TCRbeta clonotypes obtained by the gDNA method from a handful of donors, generation probabilities were computed with OLGA. TCRdb mirrors the immuneACCESS table, restricted to in-frame sequences. Some clones are absent from its copies; in checked studies, under half trace to an unresolved V gene, and the reason for the others is unknown. Clone size and V and J calls were adopted from that table, with D and trimming inferred from the DNA. The sample profile shows roughly 2 million clones; over 85% of them were found once. The leading ten clones occupy 0.13% of the sample.

In the germline V gene (reference sequence), CDR1 corresponds to SGHNT and CDR2 to YYREEE. Including cysteine and phenylalanine, the CDR3 has 15 amino acids. Only CDR3 DNA remains: 45 bases, in frame from the first base. The V end gives up 0 bases and the J end 6 bases, leaving 9 bases in the junction not matched to a gene. The donors were healthy, HIV-negative adults who had no recently reported acute infections or vaccinations. Only Caucasian adults living in Nashville, Tennessee, USA were represented among the donors. Magnetic negative selection was used to enrich CD4+ T cells, after which naive cells were positively selected on CD45RA and the negative fraction became the memory subset. After blood collection by leukapheresis, PBMCs were isolated using Ficoll-Histopaque density gradient centrifugation and then cryopreserved in the vapor phase of liquid nitrogen. Analytical flow cytometry was used to check the purity and quantity of every magnetically sorted T cell population. Genomic DNA was isolated from every sorted fraction and measured by UV absorbance on a Nanodrop 2000c.

The sequenced sample consisted of naive CD4+ T cells sorted from blood. The cell subset or site label corresponds to: CD45RA+ positively selected. The chain uses TRBV5-4 and TRBJ2-7, with 7 middle bases fitting TRBD2. This sequence originates from a man between 18 and 29 years old in good health. CDR3 sequence: CASSLGEGRGREQYF. The DNA sequence is as follows: TGTGCCAGCAGCTTGGGGGAGGGTAGGGGCCGCGAGCAGTACTTC.